The 22 T cell receptor beta chains below come from one sample, sequenced in a study of shared clonotypes between healthy human individuals. The data were produced by immunoSEQ multiplex PCR, yet TCRdb's version contains in-frame clones alone and is incomplete. This table has 110,000 or so clones, about 63% appearing once. Material for sequencing was memory CD8+ T cells sorted from blood. The sample's subset: CD45RO+ cells pooled with CCR7-negative TemRA cells. The source of these receptors is a woman aged 25 to 39 in good health.

The rearrangement joins TRBV11-1 to TRBJ2-5; 8 nucleotides align to TRBD2. This CDR3 is 11 amino acids long. CDR1 is SGHAT, CDR2 FQDESV, per germline (reference sequence). Trimming took 5 bases from V and 9 from J; bases not matched to a gene: 2. DNA for the CDR3: TGTGCCAGCAGCCCGACTAGCGCCCAGTACTTC. Residues: CASSPTSAQYF. Full variable domain (remainder filled in from reference TRBV11-1 and TRBJ2-5): EAEVAQSPRYKITEKSQAVAFWCDPISGHATLYWYRQILGQGPELLVQFQDESVVDDSQLPKDRFSAERLKGVDSTLKIQPAELGDSAMYLCASSPTSAQYFGPGTRLLVL.

This clone was seen once. The rearrangement joins TRBV15 to TRBJ2-7; 8 nucleotides align to TRBD2. The CDR3 has 15 residues. CDR1 is LNHNV, CDR2 YYDKDF, per germline (reference sequence). The ends lost 5 bases at V and 6 bases at J; junction bases unmatched: 12. The CDR3 bases are TGTGCCACCAGCGAGACAATCGGGAGGGGCAGCGAGCAGTACTTC. Translation gives CATSETIGRGSEQYF.

The chain links TRBV10-3 to TRBJ2-6; D remains unclear. The V end lost 4 bases, the J end lost 5 bases, and 18 bases lay between the germline ends. This CDR3 region has 17 residues. Germline V gene sequence: CDR1 ENHRY, CDR2 SYGVKD. CDR3 bases: TGTGCCATCAGTGCTTGTCCCTTACAAAGTCGGGCCAACGTCCTGACTTTC. It encodes CAISACPLQSRANVLTF.

The chain combines TRBV28 with TRBJ2-5, with D hard to call. CDR1 is MDHEN, CDR2 SYDVKM, per germline. The CDR3 spans 15 residues. Trimming took 8 bases from V and 2 from J, leaving 18 bases between them. The CDR3 nucleotides are TGTGCCAGCCAGACCCCGACATACTTTCAAGAGACCCAGTACTTC. This gives the protein CASQTPTYFQETQYF. The complete variable domain, with remaining parts taken from reference TRBV28 and TRBJ2-5, reads DVKVTQSSRYLVKRTGEKVFLECVQDMDHENMFWYRQDPGLGLRLIYFSYDVKMKEKGDIPEGYSVSREKKERFSLILESASTNQTSMYLCASQTPTYFQETQYFGPGTRLLVL.

This clone was seen once. The V gene is TRBV7-3, the J gene TRBJ2-5; 13 bases are a match to TRBD2. CDR1 SGHTA and CDR2 FQGTGA come from the germline V gene. The CDR3 sequence is 17 residues long. The J segment lost 4 bases and the V segment lost 5 bases, leaving 10 bases of the junction unmatched. The CDR3 loop is CASSLQPGLAGRETQYF. CDR3 DNA sequence: TGTGCCAGCAGCCTCCAGCCGGGACTAGCGGGACGAGAGACCCAGTACTTC.

The chain couples TRBV27 to TRBJ2-7; a possible D gene is TRBD2 (6 bases). Per the germline V gene, CDR1 is MNHEY and CDR2 is SMNVEV (reference sequence). This CDR3 contains 16 residues. Trimming took off 6 bases at V and 2 bases at J, with 20 bases between the two ends. Here the CDR3 reads CASRPSRGEVPYEQYF. The CDR3, as DNA: TGTGCCAGCAGACCCTCGCGGGGCGAGGTCCCCTACGAGCAGTACTTC.

This rearrangement joins TRBV7-8 to TRBJ2-1; 12 nucleotides align to TRBD2. The ends lost 2 bases at V and 7 bases at J; junction bases unmatched: 3. The CDR3 runs 15 residues. Germline-derived CDR1 and CDR2 are SGHVS and FQNEAQ. This chain's CDR3 is CASSLNGLAGNEQFF. The CDR3 DNA is TGTGCCAGCAGCTTAAATGGACTAGCGGGGAATGAGCAGTTCTTC.

V is TRBV29-1 and J is TRBJ1-2; 8 bases are shared with TRBD1. J gave up 0 bases and V 5 bases, and 5 bases lay outside the gene matches. The CDR3 has 14 residues. CDR1 is SQVTM, CDR2 ANQGSEA, per germline. CDR3 sequence (DNA): TGCAGCGTTTATGGACAGGGAACTAACTATGGCTACACCTTC. Translated, it gives CSVYGQGTNYGYTF.

J is TRBJ2-1 and V is TRBV19; 10 nucleotides line up with TRBD2. The germline gives CDR1 LNHDA, CDR2 SQIVND (reference sequence). V was clipped by 5 bases and J by 7 bases; unmatched bases: 11. CDR3 size: 16 residues. The CDR3 DNA is TGTGCCAGTAGTCTGCTAGCGGGAGCCTCTTTGAATGAGCAGTTCTTC. It codes for CASSLLAGASLNEQFF. The variable domain in full, completed from reference TRBV19 and TRBJ2-1, reads DGGITQSPKYLFRKEGQNVTLSCEQNLNHDAMYWYRQDPGQGLRLIYYSQIVNDFQKGDIAEGYSVSREKKESFPLTVTSAQKNPTAFYLCASSLLAGASLNEQFFGPGTRLTVL.

The chain employs TRBV7-9 and TRBJ2-7; D is unclear. V was clipped by 2 bases and J by 7 bases, with 9 bases between them. Germline V CDR1 and CDR2: SEHNR, FQNEAQ (reference sequence). The CDR3 runs to 12 residues. In DNA form, the CDR3 reads TGTGCCAGCAGCTTATTCTCCTTAGAGCAGTACTTC. It encodes CASSLFSLEQYF.

The chain is built from TRBV7-7 and TRBJ2-3; D not certain. The V end was cut by 1 base, the J end by 4 bases, with 9 bases between. The CDR3 contains 14 residues. Germline CDR1 is SSHAT and CDR2 is FNYEAQ (reference sequence). The CDR3 region is CASSLGLDSDTQYF. In nucleotides, the CDR3 is TGTGCCAGCAGCTTAGGTCTGGATTCAGATACGCAGTATTTT. Full variable domain (outside the CDR3, taken from reference TRBV7-7 and TRBJ2-3): GAGVSQSPRYKVTKRGQDVTLRCDPISSHATLYWYQQALGQGPEFLTYFNYEAQPDKSGLPSDRFSAERPEGSISTLTIQRTEQRDSAMYRCASSLGLDSDTQYFGPGTRLTVL.

The genes are TRBV25-1 and TRBJ2-5, with TRBD2 identical over 10 bases. Germline-derived CDR1 and CDR2 are MGHDK and SYGVNS. The CDR3 length is 18 residues. V lost 3 bases and J lost 0; bases outside the gene matches: 10. The CDR3 reads CASSETPTSGADQETQYF. Written as DNA, the CDR3 is TGTGCCAGCAGTGAGACCCCAACTAGCGGGGCCGACCAAGAGACCCAGTACTTC.

This sequence joins TRBV7-9 and TRBJ2-5; D ambiguous. V was shortened by 4 bases and J by 7 bases, with 10 bases between the two germline ends. The CDR3 loop spans 12 amino acids. Germline V lookup: CDR1 SEHNR, CDR2 FQNEAQ (reference sequence). Here the CDR3 DNA reads TGTGCCAGCAGCTCCGACACGGGGACCCAGTACTTC. Translated: CASSSDTGTQYF.

Only one count was recorded for this clone. The V call is TRBV13, the J call TRBJ2-5; 10 bases are a match to TRBD1. TRBJ2-7 matches the DNA end more closely, so the J call is doubtful. The CDR3 is 15 amino acids. Germline V gene sequence: CDR1 PRHDT, CDR2 FYEKMQ (reference sequence). CDR3: CASSAGQGSSYEQYF. The CDR3, as DNA: TGTGCCAGCAGCGCGGGACAGGGGAGTTCCTACGAGCAGTACTTC.

The rearrangement joins TRBV29-1 to TRBJ2-1; D is perhaps TRBD1 or TRBD2 (6 bases each). Germline V lookup: CDR1 SQVTM, CDR2 ANQGSEA. V was pared by 7 bases and J by 2 bases, with 21 bases between. The CDR3 runs 16 residues. CDR3 residues: CSASDRAGPTYNEQFF. The CDR3 DNA reads TGCAGCGCTTCGGACAGAGCGGGTCCGACCTACAATGAGCAGTTCTTC.

J is TRBJ2-5 and V is TRBV5-6; D is undetermined. The germline CDR1 and CDR2 sequences are SGHDT and YYEEEE. Deletions cut 2 bases from V and 4 bases from J, with 9 bases between. The CDR3 contains 13 residues. In DNA form, the CDR3 reads TGTGCCAGCAGCTTTAGACGGATAGAGACCCAGTACTTC. It translates to CASSFRRIETQYF.

The chain joins TRBV6-5 to TRBJ2-7; D may match TRBD1 or TRBD2 (5 bases each). Germline V lookup: CDR1 MNHEY, CDR2 SVGAGI. Between the trimmed V and J ends, which lost 4 bases and 3 bases, there was a span of 13 bases. The CDR3 has 14 amino acids. For the CDR3, the DNA is TGTGCCAGCAGTTTCGGGACCATGGGCTACGAGCAGTACTTC. This encodes CASSFGTMGYEQYF.

This clone appeared many times. The chain joins TRBV30 to TRBJ2-1; D is unclear. CDR1 is GTSNPN, CDR2 SVGIG, per germline (reference sequence). Between the trimmed V and J ends, which lost 2 bases and 0 bases, there was a span of 20 bases. There are 18 residues in the CDR3. The CDR3 nucleotides read TGTGCCTGGAGTAACCCCCGTATGCGGCTCAGCTCCTACAATGAGCAGTTCTTC. Protein product: CAWSNPRMRLSSYNEQFF. The full variable domain, rest sourced from reference TRBV30 and TRBJ2-1, is SQTIHQWPATLVQPVGSPLSLECTVEGTSNPNLYWYRQAAGRGLQLLFYSVGIGQISSEVPQNLSASRPQDRQFILSSKKLLLSDSGFYLCAWSNPRMRLSSYNEQFFGPGTRLTVL.

This clone was detected only once. The chain carries TRBV5-4 and TRBJ2-7; TRBD1 aligns across 7 bases. After removal of 7 bases from V and 1 base from J, the junction contained 11 bases not matched to a gene. The length of the CDR3 is 15 residues. Germline assignment: CDR1 SGHNT and CDR2 YYREEE (reference sequence). The CDR3 region has the DNA TGTGCCAGCGGACCAGGGGGTGGGTTTTCCTACGAGCAGTACTTC. The encoded protein is CASGPGGGFSYEQYF.

This clone has at least ten counts. The conserved final phenylalanine or tryptophan is absent from the CDR3, which likely points to a read error. It is unclear where the CDR3 begins or ends on the DNA, so no DNA is shown, and the CDR3 is as TCRdb lists it. This chain joins TRBV7-7 and TRBJ1-1; the D call in the table, TRBD1, was not verified against the DNA. The CDR3 numbers 12 amino acids, ends counted. CDR1 SSHAT and CDR2 FNYEAQ come from the germline V gene (reference sequence). The CDR3 sequence: CASSLGRGDPSV.

This rearrangement joins TRBV9 to TRBJ2-6; D may be TRBD2 (6 bases). Between the trimmed V and J ends, which lost 6 bases and 4 bases, there was a span of 11 bases. Germline V gene data show CDR1 as SGDLS and CDR2 as YYNGEE. CDR3 length: 14 residues. In nucleotides, the CDR3 is TGTGCCAGCACCGGAGGGCTCGGGGCCAACGTCCTGACTTTC. This codes for CASTGGLGANVLTF.

As concerns this clone: Different DNA sequences within this sample yield the same CDR3. The V and J genes are TRBV27 and TRBJ2-7, with D perhaps matching TRBD1 (5 bases). V dropped 4 bases and J dropped 0 bases, with 7 bases sitting between them. Germline-derived CDR1 and CDR2 are MNHEY and SMNVEV (reference sequence). The CDR3 has 13 residues. DNA of the CDR3: TGTGCCAGCAGTTGGGGCAGCTCCTACGAGCAGTACTTC. Its translation is CASSWGSSYEQYF.